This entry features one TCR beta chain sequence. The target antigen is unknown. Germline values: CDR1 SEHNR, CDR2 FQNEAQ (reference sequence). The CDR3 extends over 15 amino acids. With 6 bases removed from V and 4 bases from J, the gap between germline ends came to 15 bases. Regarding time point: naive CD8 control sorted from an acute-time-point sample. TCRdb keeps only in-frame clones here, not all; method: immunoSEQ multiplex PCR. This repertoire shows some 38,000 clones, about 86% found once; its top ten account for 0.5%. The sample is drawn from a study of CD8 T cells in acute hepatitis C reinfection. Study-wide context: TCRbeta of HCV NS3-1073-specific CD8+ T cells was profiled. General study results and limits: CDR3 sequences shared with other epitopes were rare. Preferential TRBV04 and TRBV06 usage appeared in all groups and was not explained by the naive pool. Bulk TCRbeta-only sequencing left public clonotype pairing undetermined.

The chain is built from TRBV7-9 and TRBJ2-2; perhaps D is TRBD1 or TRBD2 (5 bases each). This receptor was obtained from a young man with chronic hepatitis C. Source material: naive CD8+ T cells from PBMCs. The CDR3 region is CASSFEGKATGELFF. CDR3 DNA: TGTGCCAGCAGTTTCGAGGGGAAGGCCACCGGGGAGCTGTTTTTT.